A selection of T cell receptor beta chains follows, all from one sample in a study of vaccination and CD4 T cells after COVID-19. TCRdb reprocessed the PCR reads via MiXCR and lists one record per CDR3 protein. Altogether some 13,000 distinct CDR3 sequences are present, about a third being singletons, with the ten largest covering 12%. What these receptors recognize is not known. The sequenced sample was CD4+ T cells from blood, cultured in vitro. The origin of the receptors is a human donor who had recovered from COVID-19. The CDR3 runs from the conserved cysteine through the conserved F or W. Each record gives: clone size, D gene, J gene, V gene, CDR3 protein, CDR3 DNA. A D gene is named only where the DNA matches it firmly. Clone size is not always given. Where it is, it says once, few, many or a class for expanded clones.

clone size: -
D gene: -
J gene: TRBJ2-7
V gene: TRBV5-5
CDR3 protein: CASSFCFQCEQYF
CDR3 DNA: TGTGCCAGCAGCTTCTGTTTCCAATGCGAGCAGTACTTC

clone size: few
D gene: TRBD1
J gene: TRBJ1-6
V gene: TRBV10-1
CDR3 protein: CASRGQVRLRFNSPLHF
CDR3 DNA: TGCGCCAGCAGAGGACAGGTGAGATTGAGATTTAATTCACCCCTCCACTTT

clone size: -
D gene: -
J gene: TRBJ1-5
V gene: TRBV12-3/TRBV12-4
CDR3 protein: CASSLSSGFGITGRTSNQPQHF
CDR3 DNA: TGTGCCAGCAGTTTATCATCGGGGTTTGGAATTACCGGGAGGACGAGCAATCAGCCCCAGCATTTT

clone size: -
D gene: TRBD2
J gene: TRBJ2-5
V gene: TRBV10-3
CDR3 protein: CAISESSSGYQETQYF
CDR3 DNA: TGTGCCATCAGTGAGTCGTCTAGCGGGTACCAAGAGACCCAGTACTTC

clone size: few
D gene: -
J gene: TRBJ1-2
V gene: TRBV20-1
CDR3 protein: CSARVLGGVGGYTF
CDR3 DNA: TGCAGTGCTAGAGTATTAGGGGGAGTCGGGGGCTACACCTTC

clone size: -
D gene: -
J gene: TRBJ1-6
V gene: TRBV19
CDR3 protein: CASGGRNSPLHF
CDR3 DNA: TGTGCGTCGGGGGGGCGGAATTCACCCCTCCACTTT

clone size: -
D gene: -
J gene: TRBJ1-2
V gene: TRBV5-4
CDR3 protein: CASSPGGNYGYTF
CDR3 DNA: TGTGCCAGCAGCCCCGGAGGGAACTATGGCTACACCTTC

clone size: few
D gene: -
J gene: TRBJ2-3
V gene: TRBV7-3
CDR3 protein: CASSLLPTPDTQYF
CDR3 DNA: TGTGCCAGCAGCTTATTACCCACTCCAGATACGCAGTATTTT

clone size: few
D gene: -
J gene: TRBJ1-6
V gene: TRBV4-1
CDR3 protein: CASSQDHRVLDSPLHF
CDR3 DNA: TGCGCCAGCAGCCAAGATCACAGGGTGTTGGATTCACCCCTCCACTTT

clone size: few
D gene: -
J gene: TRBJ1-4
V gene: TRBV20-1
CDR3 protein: CSARENEKLFF
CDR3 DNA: TGCAGTGCTAGGGAAAATGAAAAACTGTTTTTT

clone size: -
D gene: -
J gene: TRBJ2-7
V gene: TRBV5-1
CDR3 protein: CASSSSGPPYEQYF
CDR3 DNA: TGCGCCAGCAGCTCCTCGGGACCGCCCTACGAGCAGTACTTC

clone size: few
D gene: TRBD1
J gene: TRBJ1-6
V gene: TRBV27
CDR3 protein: CASSPMTGTYYNSPLHF
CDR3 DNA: TGTGCCAGCAGTCCAATGACAGGGACGTACTATAATTCACCCCTCCACTTT

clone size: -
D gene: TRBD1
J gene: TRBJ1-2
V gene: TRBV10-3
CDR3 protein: CAISVDRGVDGYTF
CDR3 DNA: TGTGCCATCAGTGTGGACAGGGGAGTTGATGGCTACACCTTC

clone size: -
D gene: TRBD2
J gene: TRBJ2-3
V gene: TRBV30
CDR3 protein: CAWCTGLAGKNTQYF
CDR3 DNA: TGTGCCTGGTGCACGGGACTAGCGGGGAAAAATACGCAGTATTTT

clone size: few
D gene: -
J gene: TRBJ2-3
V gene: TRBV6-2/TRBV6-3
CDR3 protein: CASVGTLEGDTQYF
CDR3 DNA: TGTGCCAGCGTAGGCACACTAGAAGGAGATACGCAGTATTTT

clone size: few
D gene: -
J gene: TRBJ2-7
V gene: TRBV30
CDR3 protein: CAWSKVDEQYF
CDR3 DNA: TGTGCCTGGAGTAAAGTGGACGAGCAGTACTTC

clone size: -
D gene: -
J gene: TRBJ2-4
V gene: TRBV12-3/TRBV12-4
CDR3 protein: CASSLALRRIGGSGLVSNIQYF
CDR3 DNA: TGTGCCAGCAGTTTAGCCCTCCGGCGTATTGGAGGGTCCGGGTTGGTCTCGAACATTCAGTACTTC

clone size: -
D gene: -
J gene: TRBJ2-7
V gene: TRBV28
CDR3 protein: CASSPELYEQYF
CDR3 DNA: TGTGCCAGCAGTCCTGAGCTGTACGAGCAGTACTTC

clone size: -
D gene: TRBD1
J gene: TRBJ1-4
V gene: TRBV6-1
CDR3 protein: CASKETGGLKLFF
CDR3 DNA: TGTGCCAGCAAAGAGACAGGGGGTTTAAAACTGTTTTTT

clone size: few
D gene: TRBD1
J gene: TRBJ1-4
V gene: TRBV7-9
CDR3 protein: CACSGGTTNEKLFF
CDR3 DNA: TGTGCCTGCTCAGGGGGCACAACTAATGAAAAACTGTTTTTT

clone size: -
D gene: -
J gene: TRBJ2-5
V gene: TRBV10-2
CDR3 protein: CASNGQLQETQYF
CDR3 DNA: TGCGCCAGCAACGGACAGCTACAAGAGACCCAGTACTTC

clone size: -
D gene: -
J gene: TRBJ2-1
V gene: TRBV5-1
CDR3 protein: CASSLLREGEQFF
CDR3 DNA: TGCGCCAGCAGCTTGTTGCGGGAAGGTGAGCAGTTCTTC

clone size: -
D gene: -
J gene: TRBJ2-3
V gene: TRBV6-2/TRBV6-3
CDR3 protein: CASRRGYRADTQYF
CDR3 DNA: TGTGCCAGCAGACGGGGCTACCGAGCAGATACGCAGTATTTT

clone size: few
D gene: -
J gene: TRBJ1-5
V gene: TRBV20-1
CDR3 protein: CSASSNQPQHF
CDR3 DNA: TGCAGTGCTAGTAGCAATCAGCCCCAGCATTTT

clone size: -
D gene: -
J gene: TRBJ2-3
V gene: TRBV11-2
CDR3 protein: CASSLTGSDTQYF
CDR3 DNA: TGTGCCAGCAGCTTAACGGGGTCAGATACGCAGTATTTT

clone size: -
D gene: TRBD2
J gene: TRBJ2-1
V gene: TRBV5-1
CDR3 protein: CASSPEGLAEYNEQFF
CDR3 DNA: TGCGCCAGCAGCCCGGAGGGACTAGCGGAATACAATGAGCAGTTCTTC

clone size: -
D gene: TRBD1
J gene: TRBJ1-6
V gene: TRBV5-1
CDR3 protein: CASSLQGMGNSPLHF
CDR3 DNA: TGCGCCAGCAGCCTACAGGGGATGGGAAATTCACCCCTCCACTTT

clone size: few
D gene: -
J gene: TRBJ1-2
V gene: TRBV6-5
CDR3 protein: CASSYARGSGGYTF
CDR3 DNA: TGTGCCAGCAGTTACGCGAGGGGCTCAGGTGGCTACACCTTC

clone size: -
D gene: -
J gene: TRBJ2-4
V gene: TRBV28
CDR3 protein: CATLYLDIQYF
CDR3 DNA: TGTGCCACGCTGTATTTGGACATTCAGTACTTC

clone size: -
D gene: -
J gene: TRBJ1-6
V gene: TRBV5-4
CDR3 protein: CASSARDYNSPLHF
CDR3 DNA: TGTGCCAGCAGCGCCCGGGACTATAATTCACCCCTCCACTTT

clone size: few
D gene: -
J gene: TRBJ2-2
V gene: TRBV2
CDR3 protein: CASSVEGTGELFF
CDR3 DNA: TGTGCCAGCAGTGTAGAGGGAACCGGGGAGCTGTTTTTT

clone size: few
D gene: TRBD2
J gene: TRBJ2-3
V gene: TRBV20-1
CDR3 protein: CSALESGSGSSDTQYF
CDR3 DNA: TGCAGTGCCCTTGAGTCAGGTAGCGGGAGCTCAGATACGCAGTATTTT

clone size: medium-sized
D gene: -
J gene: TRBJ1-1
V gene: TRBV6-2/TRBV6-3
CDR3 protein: CASSYSYRTANTEAFF
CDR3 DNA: TGTGCCAGCAGTTACTCGTACCGGACGGCGAACACTGAAGCTTTCTTT

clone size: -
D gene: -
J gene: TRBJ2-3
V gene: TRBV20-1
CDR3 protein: CSARGLGGKTDTQYF
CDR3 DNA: TGCAGTGCTAGAGGGTTGGGCGGGAAAACAGATACGCAGTATTTT

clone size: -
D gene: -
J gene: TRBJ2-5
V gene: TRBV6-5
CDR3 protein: CASSYGSEETQYF
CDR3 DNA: TGTGCCAGCAGTTACGGATCAGAAGAGACCCAGTACTTC

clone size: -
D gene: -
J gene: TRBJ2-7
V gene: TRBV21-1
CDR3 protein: CAGTMVYEQYF
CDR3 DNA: TGTGCCGGTACCATGGTCTACGAGCAGTACTTC

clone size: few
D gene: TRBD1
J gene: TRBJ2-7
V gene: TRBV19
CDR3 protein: CASSIKGQGAAYEQYF
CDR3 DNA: TGTGCCAGTAGTATCAAGGGACAGGGGGCAGCCTACGAGCAGTACTTC

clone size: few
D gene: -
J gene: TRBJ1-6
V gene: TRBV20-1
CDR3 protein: CSARDLGGLTPYNSPLHF
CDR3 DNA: TGCAGTGCTAGAGATTTGGGGGGCCTCACCCCCTATAATTCACCCCTCCACTTT

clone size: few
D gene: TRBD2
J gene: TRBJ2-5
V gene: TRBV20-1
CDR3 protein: CSARGGLPRQTQYF
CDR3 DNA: TGCAGTGCTAGAGGGGGACTACCAAGGCAGACCCAGTACTTC

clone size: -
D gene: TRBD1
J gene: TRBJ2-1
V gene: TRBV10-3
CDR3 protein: CAIKTGEIYNEQFF
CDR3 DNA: TGTGCCATCAAAACAGGGGAGATCTACAATGAGCAGTTCTTC

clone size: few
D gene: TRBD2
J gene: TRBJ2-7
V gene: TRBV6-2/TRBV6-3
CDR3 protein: CASSRTSHYEQYF
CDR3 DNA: TGTGCCAGCAGCAGGACTAGCCATTACGAGCAGTACTTC

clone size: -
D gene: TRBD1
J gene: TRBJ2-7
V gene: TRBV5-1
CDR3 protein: CASSLGPGQGVTYEQYF
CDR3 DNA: TGCGCCAGCAGCTTGGGTCCAGGACAGGGAGTAACCTACGAGCAGTACTTC

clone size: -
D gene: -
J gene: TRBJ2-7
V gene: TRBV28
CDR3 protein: CASSPRSGEQYF
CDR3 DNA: TGTGCCAGCAGTCCAAGATCAGGCGAGCAGTACTTC

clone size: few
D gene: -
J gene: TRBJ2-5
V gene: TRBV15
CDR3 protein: CATSRFGSGQETQYF
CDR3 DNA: TGTGCCACCAGCAGATTCGGATCGGGGCAAGAGACCCAGTACTTC

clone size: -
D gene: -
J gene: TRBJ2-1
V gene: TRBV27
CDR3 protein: CASSRRLAYNEQFF
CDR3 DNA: TGTGCCAGCAGTCGTCGATTAGCCTACAATGAGCAGTTCTTC

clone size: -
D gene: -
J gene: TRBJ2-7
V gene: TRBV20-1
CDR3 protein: CSAYQADSVYEQYF
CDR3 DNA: TGCAGTGCTTATCAGGCCGATAGTGTCTACGAGCAGTACTTC

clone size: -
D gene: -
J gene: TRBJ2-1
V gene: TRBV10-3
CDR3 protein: CAISEAMTGSYNEQFF
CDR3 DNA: TGTGCCATCAGTGAGGCCATGACTGGGTCTTACAATGAGCAGTTCTTC

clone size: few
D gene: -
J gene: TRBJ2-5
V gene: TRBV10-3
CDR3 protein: CAISGHGQETQYF
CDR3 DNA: TGTGCCATCAGTGGGCACGGCCAAGAGACCCAGTACTTC

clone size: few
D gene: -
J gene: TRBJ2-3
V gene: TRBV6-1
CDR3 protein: CASVRAFDRDTQYF
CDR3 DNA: TGTGCCAGCGTTCGGGCATTTGATAGAGATACGCAGTATTTT

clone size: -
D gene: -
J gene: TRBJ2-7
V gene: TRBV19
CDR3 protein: CASIRDDYEQYF
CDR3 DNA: TGTGCCAGTATAAGGGACGACTACGAGCAGTACTTC

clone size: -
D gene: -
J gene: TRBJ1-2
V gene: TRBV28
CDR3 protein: CASSFFATPGYTF
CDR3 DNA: TGTGCCAGCAGTTTTTTCGCGACGCCGGGCTACACCTTC

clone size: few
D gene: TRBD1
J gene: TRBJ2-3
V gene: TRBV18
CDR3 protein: CASSSTMGGQGKTDTQYF
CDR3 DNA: TGTGCCAGCTCATCCACGATGGGGGGACAGGGGAAGACAGATACGCAGTATTTT

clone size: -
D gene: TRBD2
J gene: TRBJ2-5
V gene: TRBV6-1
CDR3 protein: CASSGAWWGGPQETQYF
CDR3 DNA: TGTGCCAGCAGTGGCGCCTGGTGGGGGGGACCCCAAGAGACCCAGTACTTC

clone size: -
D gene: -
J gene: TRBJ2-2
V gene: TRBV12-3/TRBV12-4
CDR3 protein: CASVPGTNTGELFF
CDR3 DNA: TGTGCCAGCGTTCCCGGGACTAACACCGGGGAGCTGTTTTTT

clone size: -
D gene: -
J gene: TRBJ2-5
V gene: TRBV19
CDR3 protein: CASSIQGGETQYF
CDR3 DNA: TGTGCCAGTAGTATCCAGGGCGGGGAGACCCAGTACTTC

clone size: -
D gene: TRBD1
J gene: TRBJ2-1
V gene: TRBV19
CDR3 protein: CASKTGQNYNEQFF
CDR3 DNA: TGTGCCAGTAAAACGGGACAGAACTACAATGAGCAGTTCTTC

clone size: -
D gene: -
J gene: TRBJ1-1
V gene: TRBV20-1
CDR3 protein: CSARRILEVSTEAFF
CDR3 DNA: TGCAGTGCAAGACGCATCTTAGAGGTCAGCACTGAAGCTTTCTTT

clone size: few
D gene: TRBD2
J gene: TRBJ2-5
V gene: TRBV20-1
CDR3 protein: CSAIAGETQYF
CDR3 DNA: TGCAGTGCCATAGCGGGAGAGACCCAGTACTTC